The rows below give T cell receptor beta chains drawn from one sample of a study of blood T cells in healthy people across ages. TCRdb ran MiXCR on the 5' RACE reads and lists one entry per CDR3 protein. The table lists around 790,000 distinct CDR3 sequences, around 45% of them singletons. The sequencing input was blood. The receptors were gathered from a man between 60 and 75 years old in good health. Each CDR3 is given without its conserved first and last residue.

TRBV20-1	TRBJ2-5	SATARLALETQY
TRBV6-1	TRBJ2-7	ASSEGATGAYEQY
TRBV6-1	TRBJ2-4	ASRGFFSFGKNIQY
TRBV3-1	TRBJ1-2	ASSPNLGTGGLLGLRYT
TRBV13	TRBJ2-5	ASSLERGSLEEQY
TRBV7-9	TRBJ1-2	ASSSQGVDYGYT
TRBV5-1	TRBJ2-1	ASSLVARAYNEQF
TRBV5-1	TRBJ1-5	ASSLDPGEFQPQH
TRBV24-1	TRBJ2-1	ATSDSGTRATEQF
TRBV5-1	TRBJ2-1	ASSLTGESDYNEQF
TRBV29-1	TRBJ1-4	SVGAGGEKLF
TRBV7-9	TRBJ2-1	ASSIGYNEQF
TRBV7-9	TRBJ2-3	ASSINRGGGDTQY
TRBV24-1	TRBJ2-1	ATSGGSSYNEQF
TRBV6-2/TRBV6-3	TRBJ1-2	ASTKTANYGYT
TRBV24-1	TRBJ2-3	ATSRQADRTDTQY
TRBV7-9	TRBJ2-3	ASSTGTSADTQY
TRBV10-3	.	AINSGQGRNEQY
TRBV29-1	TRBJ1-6	SVAEKGTDSPLH
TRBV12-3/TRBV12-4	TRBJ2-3	ASSLGQGIDTQY
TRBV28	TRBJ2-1	ASSYRANEQF
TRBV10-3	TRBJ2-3	AISERQGGTDTQY
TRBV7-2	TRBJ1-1	ASSLEGRGTEAF
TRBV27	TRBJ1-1	ASSRPDRDTEAF
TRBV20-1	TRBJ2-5	SALDRARGETQY
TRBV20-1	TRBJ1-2	SASRGSFNYGYT
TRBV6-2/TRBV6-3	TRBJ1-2	ASRTTGQNYGYT
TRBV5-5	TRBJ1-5	ASSYLDSTNQPQH
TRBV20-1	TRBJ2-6	SSSNGGGAWSGANVLT
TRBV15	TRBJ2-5	ATSSTVGREQY
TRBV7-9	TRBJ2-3	ASSASVFSTDTQY
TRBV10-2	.	ASSESGSRGNYNEQY
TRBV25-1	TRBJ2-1	ASSLAGQETQF
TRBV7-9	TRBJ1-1	ASSLMRDWRPYEAF
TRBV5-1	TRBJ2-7	ASSLAKDIGTGTYEQY
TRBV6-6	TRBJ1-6	ASSYPSSQRNSPLH
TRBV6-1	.	ATGLGGQTQY
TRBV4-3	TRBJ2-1	ASSQDGRAANEQF
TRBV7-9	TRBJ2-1	ASSGDRGYNEQF